Sequencing of this T cell receptor beta chain was carried out in a study of cytomegalovirus exposure and HLA in healthy donors. V was clipped by 4 bases and J by 8 bases; unmatched bases: 1. The CDR3 sequence is 14 residues long. Per the germline V gene, CDR1 is SGHTA and CDR2 is FQGNSA. Use of 60 Vbeta and 13 Jbeta primers characterized the PCR. Clones were sequenced by immunoSEQ multiplex PCR, and TCRdb holds only the in-frame ones, with some missing. Of about 140,000 clones listed, about 80% are singletons. The TCR originated in a female donor in good health and CMV-seronegative. The material sequenced was PBMCs. V is TRBV7-2 and J is TRBJ2-1; 14 nucleotides align to TRBD2. CDR3 protein: CASSWTSGGYEQFF. As DNA, the CDR3 is TGTGCCAGCAGCTGGACTAGCGGGGGGTATGAGCAGTTCTTC.